This T cell receptor beta chain was sequenced in a study of blood T cells in healthy people across ages. Study observations and caveats: No conclusive comparison of naive versus antigen-experienced cells was possible with unsorted PBMCs.

A J-beta primer mix and a sample-barcoded 5' primer were used in a second PCR of about 7 to 12 cycles. TCRdb re-called the 5' RACE reads with MiXCR, one entry per CDR3 protein. The sample records 1,300,000 or so distinct CDR3 sequences, roughly 59% being singletons. To note about this clonotype: Antigen: not known.

Trimming pared 7 bases from V and 0 bases from J, leaving 9 bases between. This CDR3 contains 13 residues. Material: blood. The source is a young man in good health. The V call is TRBV12-3 or TRBV12-4, the J call TRBJ1-2; D is uncertain. The chain's CDR3 is CASTPSSNYGYTF. CDR3 coding DNA: TGTGCCAGCACACCAAGTTCTAACTATGGCTACACCTTC.